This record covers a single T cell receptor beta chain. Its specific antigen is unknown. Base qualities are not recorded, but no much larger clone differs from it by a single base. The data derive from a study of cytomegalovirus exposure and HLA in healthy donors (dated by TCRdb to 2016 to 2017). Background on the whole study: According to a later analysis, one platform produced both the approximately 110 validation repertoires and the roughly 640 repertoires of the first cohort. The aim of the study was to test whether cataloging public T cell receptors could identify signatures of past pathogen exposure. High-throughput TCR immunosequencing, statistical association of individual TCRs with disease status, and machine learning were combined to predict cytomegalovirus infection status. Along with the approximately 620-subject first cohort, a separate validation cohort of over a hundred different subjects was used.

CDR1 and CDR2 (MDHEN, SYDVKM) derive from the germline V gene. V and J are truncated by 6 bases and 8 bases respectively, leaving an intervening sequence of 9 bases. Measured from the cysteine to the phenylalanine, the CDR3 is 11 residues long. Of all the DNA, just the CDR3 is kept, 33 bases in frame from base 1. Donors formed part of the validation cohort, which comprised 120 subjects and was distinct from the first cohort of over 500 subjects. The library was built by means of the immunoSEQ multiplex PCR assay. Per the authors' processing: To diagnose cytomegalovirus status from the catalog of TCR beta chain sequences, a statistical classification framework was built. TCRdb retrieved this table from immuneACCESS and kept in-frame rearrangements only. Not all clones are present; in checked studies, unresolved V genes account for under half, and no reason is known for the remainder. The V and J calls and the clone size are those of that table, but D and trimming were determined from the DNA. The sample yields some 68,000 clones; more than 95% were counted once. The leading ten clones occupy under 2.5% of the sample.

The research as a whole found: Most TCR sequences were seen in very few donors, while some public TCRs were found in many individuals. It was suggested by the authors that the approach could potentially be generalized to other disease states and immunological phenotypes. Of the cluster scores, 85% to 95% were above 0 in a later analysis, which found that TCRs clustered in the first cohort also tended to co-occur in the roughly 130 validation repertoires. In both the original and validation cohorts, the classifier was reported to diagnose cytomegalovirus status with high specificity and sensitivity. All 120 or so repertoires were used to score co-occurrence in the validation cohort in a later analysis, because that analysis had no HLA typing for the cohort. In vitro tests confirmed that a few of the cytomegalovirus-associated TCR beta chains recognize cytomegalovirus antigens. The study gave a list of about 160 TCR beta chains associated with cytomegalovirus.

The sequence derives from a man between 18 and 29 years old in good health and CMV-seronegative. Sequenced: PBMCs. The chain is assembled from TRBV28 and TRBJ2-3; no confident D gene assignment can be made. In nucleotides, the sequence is TGTGCCAGCAGGGCAGGTAGTACGCAGTATTTT. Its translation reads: CASRAGSTQYF.